The entry below describes one TCR beta chain. As yet, its antigen is unknown. This sample was taken from a study of T cell responses to AZD1222 COVID-19 vaccine. This CDR3 region has 14 residues. Per germline, CDR1 MNHEY and CDR2 SVGAGI. V was clipped by 2 bases and J by 6 bases, with 11 bases between them. Pooling of second doses given at about 4 or about 12 weeks was done. The method was immunoSEQ multiplex PCR; TCRdb's version includes in-frame clones alone and lacks a portion of them. The table has some 130,000 clones, approximately 91% seen once. Study-level findings and limits: Repertoires were collected only later (after the peak T cell response had occurred). Clonal diversity was possibly underestimated; the donors were predominantly white British and more often female. Unmutated variant regions are reportedly the target of nearly half of TCRs that are spike-specific.

This receptor was taken from an adult who received the AZD1222 COVID-19 vaccine. Sequencing was performed on peripheral blood, taken 28 days after the second AZD1222 dose. The genes are TRBV6-5 and TRBJ2-1; D perhaps matches TRBD1 (7 bases). The CDR3 nucleotides are TGTGCCAGCAGTTACACGCAGGGGGGCAATGAGCAGTTCTTC. It yields the protein CASSYTQGGNEQFF.